This is a list of T cell receptor beta chains from one sample in a study of cytomegalovirus exposure and HLA in healthy donors. This table comes from immunoSEQ multiplex PCR, and its TCRdb copy is limited to in-frame clones, with some not included. The profile shows about 160,000 clones, over 75% of them singletons. Specimen: PBMCs. The receptor set was obtained from a man aged 40-50 years in good health and CMV-seronegative. The CDR3 runs from the conserved cysteine through the conserved F or W. A D gene is named only where the DNA matches it firmly. Where a row states a size, it is once, few, many or the class of an expanded clone; other rows omit it.

V gene,J gene,D gene,clone size,CDR3 protein,CDR3 DNA
TRBV6-5,TRBJ2-7,NA,few,CASSYRDRIYEQYF,TGTGCCAGCAGTTACCGAGACAGAATCTACGAGCAGTACTTC
TRBV30,TRBJ1-2,NA,NA,CAWNGGTSYGYTF,TGTGCCTGGAACGGGGGGACAAGTTATGGCTACACCTTC
TRBV27,TRBJ2-2,TRBD2,once,CASSLTSGYTGELFF,TGTGCCAGCAGTTTGACTAGCGGGTACACCGGGGAGCTGTTTTTT
TRBV4-2,TRBJ2-3,NA,NA,CASSQDRSGSTDTQYF,TGTGCCAGCAGCCAAGATCGAAGCGGGAGCACAGATACGCAGTATTTT
TRBV28,TRBJ2-3,TRBD1,NA,CASRDRGLTDTQYF,TGTGCGAGCCGCGACAGGGGGCTGACAGATACGCAGTATTTT
TRBV6-4,TRBJ1-2,NA,NA,CASSDQQGANYGYTF,TGTGCCAGCAGTGATCAACAGGGAGCTAACTATGGCTACACCTTC
TRBV5-1,TRBJ2-5,TRBD2,NA,CASSETSGGIETQYF,TGCGCCAGCAGCGAGACTAGCGGGGGGATAGAGACCCAGTACTTC
TRBV13,TRBJ2-1,TRBD2,NA,CASSRGTSSFPFF,TGTGCCAGCAGCAGAGGGACTAGTTCTTTTCCGTTCTTC
TRBV4-2,TRBJ2-5,TRBD2,NA,CASSQELAGGLGEQYF,TGTGCCAGCAGCCAAGAGTTAGCGGGGGGGCTGGGTGAGCAGTACTTC
TRBV5-1,TRBJ1-3,TRBD1,NA,CASSWDRGDTIYF,TGCGCCAGCAGCTGGGACAGGGGGGACACCATATATTTT
TRBV18,TRBJ1-1,NA,NA,CASSPGHSNTEAFF,TGTGCCAGCTCTCCAGGGCACTCGAACACTGAAGCTTTCTTT
TRBV14,TRBJ2-2,NA,NA,CASSPTATGELFF,TGTGCCAGCAGCCCGACAGCAACCGGGGAGCTGTTTTTT
TRBV4-2,TRBJ1-2,TRBD1,NA,CASSQGPGQGYGYTF,TGTGCCAGCAGCCAGGGTCCGGGACAGGGATATGGCTACACCTTC
TRBV18,TRBJ1-2,NA,once,CASSPPSNYGYTF,TGTGCCAGCTCACCACCCTCTAACTATGGCTACACCTTC
TRBV6-5,TRBJ2-5,TRBD1,NA,CASSRAGQGSATQYF,TGTGCCAGCAGTCGTGCGGGACAGGGGTCGGCGACCCAGTACTTC
TRBV6-5,TRBJ1-3,NA,few,CASTSVSGNTIYF,TGTGCCAGCACGTCGGTCTCTGGAAACACCATATATTTT
TRBV18,TRBJ2-7,NA,NA,CASSPADYEQYF,TGTGCCAGCTCACCGGCAGACTACGAGCAGTACTTC
TRBV5-1,TRBJ2-3,NA,once,CASHLGARDTQYF,TGCGCCAGCCATCTTGGAGCGAGGGATACGCAGTATTTT
TRBV28,TRBJ2-1,TRBD2,NA,CASSFRAGGINEQFF,TGTGCCAGCAGTTTCCGGGCGGGGGGGATAAATGAGCAGTTCTTC
TRBV12-5,TRBJ2-7,TRBD2,NA,CASGLDLAGGYEQYF,TGTGCTAGTGGTTTGGACCTAGCGGGGGGCTACGAGCAGTACTTC
TRBV25-1,TRBJ2-7,TRBD1,NA,CASRGQFSYEQYF,TGTGCCAGCAGGGGACAGTTCTCCTACGAGCAGTACTTC
TRBV7-3,TRBJ2-5,NA,NA,CASSFGVQETQYF,TGTGCCAGCAGCTTCGGGGTTCAAGAGACCCAGTACTTC
TRBV19,TRBJ2-6,TRBD1,NA,CASSIRRTGASGANVLTF,TGTGCCAGTAGTATACGCAGGACAGGGGCCTCTGGGGCCAACGTCCTGACTTTC
TRBV15,TRBJ2-3,NA,few,CATSTPEEEGKDTQYF,TGTGCCACCAGCACCCCGGAGGAGGAGGGTAAGGATACGCAGTATTTT
TRBV19,TRBJ1-1,NA,NA,CASSIGGWGKTEAFF,TGTGCCAGTAGTATCGGGGGGTGGGGAAAGACTGAAGCTTTCTTT
TRBV28,TRBJ2-7,NA,NA,CASSPPSVSPYEQYF,TGTGCCAGCAGCCCCCCATCGGTGAGTCCCTACGAGCAGTACTTC
TRBV5-4,TRBJ2-5,TRBD2,few,CASSSRLAGDQETQYF,TGTGCCAGCAGCTCCCGACTAGCGGGGGACCAAGAGACCCAGTACTTC
TRBV5-1,TRBJ1-2,TRBD1,NA,CASSTAMGQGYYGYTF,TGCGCCAGCTCAACCGCCATGGGACAGGGATACTATGGCTACACCTTC
TRBV5-1,TRBJ2-2,TRBD2,once,CASSLGISGYANTGELFF,TGCGCCAGCAGCTTGGGGATTAGCGGGTACGCGAACACCGGGGAGCTGTTTTTT
TRBV18,TRBJ2-7,TRBD1,NA,CASSPIGQAAYEQYF,TGTGCCAGCTCACCAATAGGACAGGCGGCCTACGAGCAGTACTTC
TRBV2,TRBJ2-7,NA,NA,CASSQGRLFYEQYF,TGTGCCAGCAGTCAGGGAAGGCTCTTCTACGAGCAGTACTTC
TRBV25-1,TRBJ1-3,NA,NA,CASSEIDTSGNTIYF,TGTGCCAGCAGTGAAATTGACACATCGGGAAACACCATATATTTT
TRBV2,TRBJ2-2,TRBD1,NA,CASSLARDRRDTGELFF,TGTGCCAGCAGTTTGGCCCGGGACAGGAGGGACACCGGGGAGCTGTTTTTT
TRBV10-3,TRBJ2-7,NA,once,CAISESGGYEQYF,TGTGCCATCAGTGAGTCGGGAGGATACGAGCAGTACTTT
TRBV6-5,TRBJ2-5,TRBD1,NA,CASSYDRVGSETQYF,TGTGCCAGCAGTTACGACAGGGTCGGTTCAGAGACCCAGTACTTC
TRBV2,TRBJ2-7,NA,NA,CASKAGGTYEQYF,TGTGCCAGCAAGGCGGGCGGCACCTACGAGCAGTACTTC
TRBV19,TRBJ2-1,TRBD2,NA,CASRIASGGANEQFF,TGTGCCAGTAGGATTGCTAGCGGGGGGGCGAATGAGCAGTTCTTC
TRBV5-8,TRBJ2-5,TRBD1,NA,CASSLGTGTGAQETQYF,TGTGCCAGCAGCTTGGGGACAGGGACAGGGGCCCAAGAGACCCAGTACTTC
TRBV6-1,TRBJ1-4,TRBD1,NA,CASTSGTDF,TGTGCCAGCACCTCCGGGACAGACTTT
TRBV9,TRBJ2-7,NA,NA,CASSASGVGYEQYF,TGTGCCAGCAGCGCCTCAGGGGTCGGCTACGAGCAGTACTTC
TRBV7-9,TRBJ1-5,NA,NA,CASSLNSVPNQPQHF,TGTGCCAGCAGCCTGAACAGTGTTCCCAATCAGCCCCAGCATTTT
TRBV11-2,TRBJ2-3,NA,NA,CASSSPGTFTDTQYF,TGTGCCAGCAGCTCCCCAGGTACCTTCACAGATACGCAGTATTTT
TRBV27,TRBJ2-7,NA,NA,CASSTPGLREQYF,TGTGCCAGCAGTACACCGGGACTTCGCGAGCAGTACTTC
TRBV19,TRBJ1-5,NA,NA,CASSITQGGQPQHF,TGTGCCAGTAGTATAACTCAGGGTGGTCAGCCCCAGCATTTT
TRBV30,TRBJ1-2,TRBD1,NA,CAWSGTGNYGYTF,TGTGCCTGGAGCGGGACAGGGAACTATGGCTACACCTTC
TRBV9,TRBJ2-1,NA,NA,CASSVRGSNEQFF,TGTGCCAGCAGCGTGCGGGGCTCTAATGAGCAGTTCTTC
TRBV7-2,TRBJ2-1,TRBD2,once,CASSSDGLAGVNEQFF,TGTGCCAGCAGCTCCGACGGACTAGCGGGGGTTAATGAGCAGTTCTTC
TRBV11-2,TRBJ2-1,TRBD2,NA,CASSLSGGGAGEQFF,TGTGCCAGCAGCTTAAGCGGCGGGGGGGCCGGTGAGCAGTTCTTC
TRBV4-3,TRBJ2-7,TRBD1,NA,CASSQEGSGQASYEQYF,TGCGCCAGCAGCCAAGAGGGTTCGGGACAGGCATCCTACGAGCAGTACTTC
TRBV9,TRBJ2-7,NA,NA,CASSVVGGEQYF,TGTGCCAGCAGCGTAGTTGGGGGCGAGCAGTACTTC